The TCR beta chain under discussion was sequenced for a study of blood T cell repertoires in COVID-19. For the study at large: From T cells, B-cell-depleted T cells, or PBMCs came the material, which was cDNA or gDNA.

The protocol was immunoSEQ multiplex PCR, while the TCRdb copy is restricted to in-frame clones and leaves out a portion. The table shows approximately 47,000 clones, with around 86% occurring only once. This CDR3 contains 14 residues. The ends lost 6 bases at V and 6 bases at J; junction bases unmatched: 5. Germline CDR1 and CDR2: MNHEY and SMNVEV (reference sequence). The TCR sequence derives from an elderly woman with COVID-19, enrolled during active disease. The specimen sequenced was peripheral blood. The J gene is TRBJ1-1, the V gene TRBV27, with TRBD1 matching over 12 bases. This CDR3 is CASSRDRGLPEAFF. In nucleotides, the CDR3 is TGTGCCAGCAGCCGGGACAGGGGGCTCCCTGAAGCTTTCTTT.